This T cell receptor beta chain was identified in a study of response to subunit inactivated influenza vaccine. Study outcomes and limitations: Researchers suggested that each seasonal influenza vaccination recruits few new T cells.

Details on this clonotype: Antigen unknown.

Via MiXCR, TCRdb re-called the RT-PCR reads, giving one row per CDR3 protein. The table includes 550,000 to 800,000 distinct CDR3 sequences, approximately 14% detected once. CDR1 and CDR2 (germline): SGDLS, YYNGEE. The V segment lost 4 bases and the J segment 0 bases; nucleotides outside the gene matches: 7. The CDR3 covers 16 residues. The sequence came from a man over 45 who received an inactivated influenza vaccine. The sample was PBMCs from blood, taken less than 15 days before vaccination. The chain carries TRBV9 and TRBJ1-3; TRBD1 agrees at 7 bases. CDR3 sequence: CASSMTGNPSGNTIYF. For the CDR3, the DNA is TGTGCCAGCAGCATGACAGGGAATCCCTCTGGAAACACCATATATTTT.